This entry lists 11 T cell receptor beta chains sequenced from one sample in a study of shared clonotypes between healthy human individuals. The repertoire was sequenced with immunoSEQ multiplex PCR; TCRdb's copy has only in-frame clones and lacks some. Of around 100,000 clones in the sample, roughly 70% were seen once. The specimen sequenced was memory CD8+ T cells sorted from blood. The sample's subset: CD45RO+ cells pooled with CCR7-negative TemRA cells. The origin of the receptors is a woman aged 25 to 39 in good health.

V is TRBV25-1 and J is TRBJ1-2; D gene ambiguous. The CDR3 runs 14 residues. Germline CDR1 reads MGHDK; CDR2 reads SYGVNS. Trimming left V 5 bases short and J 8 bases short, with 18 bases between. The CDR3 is CASSPTRFRWGYTF. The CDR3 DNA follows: TGTGCCAGCAGTCCAACGCGTTTCCGCTGGGGCTACACCTTC.

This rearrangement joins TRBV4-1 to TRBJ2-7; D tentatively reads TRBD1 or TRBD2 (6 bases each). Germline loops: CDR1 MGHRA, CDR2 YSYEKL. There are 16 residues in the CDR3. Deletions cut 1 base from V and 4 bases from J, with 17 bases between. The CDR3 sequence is CASSQVVIRGRYEQYF. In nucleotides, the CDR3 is TGCGCCAGCAGCCAAGTGGTTATTCGGGGGCGATACGAGCAGTACTTC.

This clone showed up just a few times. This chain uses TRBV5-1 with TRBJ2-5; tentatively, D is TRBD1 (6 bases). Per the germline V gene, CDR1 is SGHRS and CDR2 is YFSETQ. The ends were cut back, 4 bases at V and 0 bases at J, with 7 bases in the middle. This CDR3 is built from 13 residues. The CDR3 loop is CASSRTDQETQYF. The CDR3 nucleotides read TGCGCCAGCAGCCGGACAGACCAAGAGACCCAGTACTTC. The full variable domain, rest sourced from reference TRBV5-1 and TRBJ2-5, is KAGVTQTPRYLIKTRGQQVTLSCSPISGHRSVSWYQQTPGQGLQFLFEYFSETQRNKGNFPGRFSGRQFSNSRSEMNVSTLELGDSALYLCASSRTDQETQYFGPGTRLLVL.

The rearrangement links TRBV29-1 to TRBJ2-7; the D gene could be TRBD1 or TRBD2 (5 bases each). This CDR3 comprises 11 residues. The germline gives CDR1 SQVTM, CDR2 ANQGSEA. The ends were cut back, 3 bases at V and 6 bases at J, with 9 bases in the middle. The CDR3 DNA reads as TGCAGCGTTGATTTTGGGGGCGAGCAGTACTTC. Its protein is CSVDFGGEQYF.

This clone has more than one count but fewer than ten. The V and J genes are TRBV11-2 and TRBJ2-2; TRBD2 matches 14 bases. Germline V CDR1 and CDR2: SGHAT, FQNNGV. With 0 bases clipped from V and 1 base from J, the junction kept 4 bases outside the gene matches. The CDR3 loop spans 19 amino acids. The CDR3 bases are TGTGCCAGCAGCTTAGAGGGCGGACTAGCGGGAGGGAACACCGGGGAGCTGTTTTTT. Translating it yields CASSLEGGLAGGNTGELFF. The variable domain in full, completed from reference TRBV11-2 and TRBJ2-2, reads EAGVAQSPRYKIIEKRQSVAFWCNPISGHATLYWYQQILGQGPKLLIQFQNNGVVDDSQLPKDRFSAERLKGVDSTLKIQPAKLEDSAVYLCASSLEGGLAGGNTGELFFGEGSRLTVL.

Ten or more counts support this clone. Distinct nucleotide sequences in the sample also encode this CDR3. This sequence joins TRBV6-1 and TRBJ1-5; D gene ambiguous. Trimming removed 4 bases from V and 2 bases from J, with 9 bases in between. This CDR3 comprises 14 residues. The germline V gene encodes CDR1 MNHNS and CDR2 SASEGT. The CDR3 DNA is TGTGCCAGCAGTGGAGGACGAGGCAATCAGCCCCAGCATTTT. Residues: CASSGGRGNQPQHF.

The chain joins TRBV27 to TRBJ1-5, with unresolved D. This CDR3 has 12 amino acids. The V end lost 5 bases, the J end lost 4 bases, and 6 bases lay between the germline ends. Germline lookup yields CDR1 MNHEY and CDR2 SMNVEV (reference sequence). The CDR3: CASSDPNQPQHF. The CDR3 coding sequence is TGTGCCAGCAGTGATCCTAATCAGCCCCAGCATTTT.

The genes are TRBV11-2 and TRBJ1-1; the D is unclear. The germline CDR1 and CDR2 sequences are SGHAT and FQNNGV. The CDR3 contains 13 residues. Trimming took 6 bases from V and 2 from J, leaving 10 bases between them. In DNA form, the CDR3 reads TGTGCCAGCAGAAAGGGCGTTAACACTGAAGCTTTCTTT. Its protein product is CASRKGVNTEAFF.

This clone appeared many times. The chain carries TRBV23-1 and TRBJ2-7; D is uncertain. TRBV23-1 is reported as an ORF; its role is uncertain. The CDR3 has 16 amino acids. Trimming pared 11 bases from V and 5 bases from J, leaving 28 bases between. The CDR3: CAALKGRLRSLDEQYF. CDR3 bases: TGCGCCGCCCTGAAAGGGCGTCTCCGAAGTTTGGACGAGCAGTACTTC.

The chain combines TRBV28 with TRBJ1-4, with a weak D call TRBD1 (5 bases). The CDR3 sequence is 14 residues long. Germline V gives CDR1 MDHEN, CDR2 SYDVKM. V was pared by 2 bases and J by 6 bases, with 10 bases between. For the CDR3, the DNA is TGTGCCAGCAGTTTAATCAGGGAAGATGAAAAACTGTTTTTT. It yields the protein CASSLIREDEKLFF.

In nucleotides, the CDR3 is TGTGCCAGCAGCTTAGGGAGCACTGAAGCTTTCTTT. It is translated as CASSLGSTEAFF. This sequence joins TRBV7-4 and TRBJ1-1; no firm D call. Germline assignment: CDR1 SGHVT and CDR2 SQSDAQ. There are 12 residues in the CDR3. Trimming stripped 1 base from V and 4 bases from J, with 4 bases between.